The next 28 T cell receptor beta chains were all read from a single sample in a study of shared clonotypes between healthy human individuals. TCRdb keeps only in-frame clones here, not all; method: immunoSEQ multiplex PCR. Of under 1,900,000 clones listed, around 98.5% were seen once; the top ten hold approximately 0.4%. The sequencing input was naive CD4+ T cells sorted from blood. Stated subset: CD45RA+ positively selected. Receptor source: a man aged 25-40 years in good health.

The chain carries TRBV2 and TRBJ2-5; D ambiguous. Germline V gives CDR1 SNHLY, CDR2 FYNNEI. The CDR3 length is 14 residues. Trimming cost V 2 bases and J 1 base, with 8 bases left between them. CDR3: CASSERAAQETQYF. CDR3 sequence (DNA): TGTGCCAGCAGTGAAAGGGCGGCCCAAGAGACCCAGTACTTC.

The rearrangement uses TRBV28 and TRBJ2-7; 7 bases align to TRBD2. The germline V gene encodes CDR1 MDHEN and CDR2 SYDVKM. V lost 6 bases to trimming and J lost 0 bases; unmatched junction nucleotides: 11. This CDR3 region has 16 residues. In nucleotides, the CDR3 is TGTGCCAGCAGCCACTTTGGGGGGGTAATCTCCTACGAGCAGTACTTC. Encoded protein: CASSHFGGVISYEQYF.

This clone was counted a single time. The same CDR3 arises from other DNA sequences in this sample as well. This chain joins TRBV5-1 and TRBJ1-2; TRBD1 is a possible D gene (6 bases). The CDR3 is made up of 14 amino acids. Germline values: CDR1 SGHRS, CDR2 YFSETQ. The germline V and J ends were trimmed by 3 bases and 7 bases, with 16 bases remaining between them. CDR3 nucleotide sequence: TGCGCCAGCAGCTCGCTGACAGGAGGTAGTGGCTACACCTTC. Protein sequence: CASSSLTGGSGYTF.

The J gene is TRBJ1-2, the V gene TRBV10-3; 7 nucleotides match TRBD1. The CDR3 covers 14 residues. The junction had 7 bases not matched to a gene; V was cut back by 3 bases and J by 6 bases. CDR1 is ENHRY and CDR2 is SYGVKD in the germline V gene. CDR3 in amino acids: CAISDPRGGNGYTF. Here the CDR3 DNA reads TGTGCCATCAGTGACCCCAGGGGGGGCAATGGCTACACCTTC.

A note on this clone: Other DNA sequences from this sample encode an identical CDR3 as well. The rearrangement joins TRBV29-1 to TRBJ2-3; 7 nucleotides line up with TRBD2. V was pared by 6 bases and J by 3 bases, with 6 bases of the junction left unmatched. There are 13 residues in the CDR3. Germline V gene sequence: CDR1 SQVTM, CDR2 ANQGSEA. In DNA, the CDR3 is TGCAGCGTCGGGGGTAGCGGGACAGATACGCAGTATTTT. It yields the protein CSVGGSGTDTQYF.

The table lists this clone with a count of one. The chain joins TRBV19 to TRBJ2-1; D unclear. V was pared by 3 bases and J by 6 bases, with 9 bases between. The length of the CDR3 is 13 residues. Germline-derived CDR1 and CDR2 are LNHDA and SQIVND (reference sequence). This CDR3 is CASSISLFNEQFF. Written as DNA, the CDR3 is TGTGCCAGTAGTATTAGCCTCTTCAATGAGCAGTTCTTC.

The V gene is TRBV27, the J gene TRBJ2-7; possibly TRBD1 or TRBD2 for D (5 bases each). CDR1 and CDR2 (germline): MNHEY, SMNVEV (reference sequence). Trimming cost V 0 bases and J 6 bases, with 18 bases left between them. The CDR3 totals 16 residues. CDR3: CASSLSFGTLTREQYF. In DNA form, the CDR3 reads TGTGCCAGCAGTTTATCATTCGGGACCCTGACGCGCGAGCAGTACTTC.

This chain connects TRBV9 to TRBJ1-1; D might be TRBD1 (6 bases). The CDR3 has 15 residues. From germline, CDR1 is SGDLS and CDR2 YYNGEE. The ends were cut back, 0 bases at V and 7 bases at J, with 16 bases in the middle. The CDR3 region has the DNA TGTGCCAGCAGCGTAGCTCAGACAGGCTCAAATGAAGCTTTCTTT. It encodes CASSVAQTGSNEAFF.

The CDR3 bases are TGCGCCAGCAGCTTGGACAGGGCGCCCACCGGGGAGCTGTTTTTT. Its protein product is CASSLDRAPTGELFF. The chain combines TRBV5-1 with TRBJ2-2, with D perhaps matching TRBD1 (6 bases). The V gene lost 0 bases and the J gene lost 4 bases, with 10 bases spanning the gap. This CDR3 comprises 15 residues. The germline V gene has CDR1 SGHRS and CDR2 YFSETQ.

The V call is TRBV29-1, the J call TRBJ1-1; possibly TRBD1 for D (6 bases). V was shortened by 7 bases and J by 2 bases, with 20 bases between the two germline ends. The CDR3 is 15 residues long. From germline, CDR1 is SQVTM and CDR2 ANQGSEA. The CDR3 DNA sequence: TGCAGCGCCCAAGGAGGACACGGGGGCAACACTGAAGCTTTCTTT. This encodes CSAQGGHGGNTEAFF.

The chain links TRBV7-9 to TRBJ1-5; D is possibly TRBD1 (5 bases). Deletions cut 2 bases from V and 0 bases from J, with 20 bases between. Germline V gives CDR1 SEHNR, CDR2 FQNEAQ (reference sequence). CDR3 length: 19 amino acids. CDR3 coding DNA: TGTGCCAGCAGCTTAAGGGGCCCACCCCCCAAATATAGCAATCAGCCCCAGCATTTT. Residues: CASSLRGPPPKYSNQPQHF.

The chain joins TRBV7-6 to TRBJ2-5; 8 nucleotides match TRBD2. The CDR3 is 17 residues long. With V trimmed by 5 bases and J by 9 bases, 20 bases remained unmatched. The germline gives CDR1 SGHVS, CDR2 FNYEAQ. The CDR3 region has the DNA TGTGCCAGCAGCCCTTCCAGGACGGCGGGAGGTGAGGCGGCCCAGTACTTC. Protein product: CASSPSRTAGGEAAQYF.

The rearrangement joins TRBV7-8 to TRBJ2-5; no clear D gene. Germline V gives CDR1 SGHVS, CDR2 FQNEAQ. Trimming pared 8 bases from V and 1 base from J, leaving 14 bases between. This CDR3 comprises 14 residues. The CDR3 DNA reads TGTGCCAGCGTACTGGGAAGAATCCAAGAGACCCAGTACTTC. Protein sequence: CASVLGRIQETQYF.

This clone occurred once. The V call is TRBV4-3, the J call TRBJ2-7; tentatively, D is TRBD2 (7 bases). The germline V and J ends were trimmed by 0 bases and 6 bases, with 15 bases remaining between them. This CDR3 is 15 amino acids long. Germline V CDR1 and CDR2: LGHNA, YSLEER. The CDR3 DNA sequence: TGCGCCAGCAGCCAAGAAGGGGGGAGGGACACCGAGCAGTACTTC. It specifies CASSQEGGRDTEQYF.

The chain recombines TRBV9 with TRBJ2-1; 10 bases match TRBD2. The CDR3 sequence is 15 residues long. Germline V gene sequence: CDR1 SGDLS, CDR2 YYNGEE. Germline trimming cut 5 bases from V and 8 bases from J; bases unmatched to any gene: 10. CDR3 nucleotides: TGTGCCAGCAGGACTCCTAGCGGGAGTGGGCATGAGCAGTTCTTC. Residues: CASRTPSGSGHEQFF.

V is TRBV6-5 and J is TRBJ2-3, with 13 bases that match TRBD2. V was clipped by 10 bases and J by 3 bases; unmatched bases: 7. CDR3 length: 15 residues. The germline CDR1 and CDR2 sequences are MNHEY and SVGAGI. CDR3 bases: TGTGCCACTCGCCCACTAGCGGGAGGGACAGATACGCAGTATTTT. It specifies CATRPLAGGTDTQYF.

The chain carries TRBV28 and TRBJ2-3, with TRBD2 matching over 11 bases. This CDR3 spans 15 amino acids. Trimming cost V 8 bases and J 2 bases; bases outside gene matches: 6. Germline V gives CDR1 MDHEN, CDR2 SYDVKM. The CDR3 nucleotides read TGTGCCAGCTGGGGACTAGCGGAAGACACAGATACGCAGTATTTT. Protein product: CASWGLAEDTDTQYF. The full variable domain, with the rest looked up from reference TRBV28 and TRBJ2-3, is DVKVTQSSRYLVKRTGEKVFLECVQDMDHENMFWYRQDPGLGLRLIYFSYDVKMKEKGDIPEGYSVSREKKERFSLILESASTNQTSMYLCASWGLAEDTDTQYFGPGTRLTVL.

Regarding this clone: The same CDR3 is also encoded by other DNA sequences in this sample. CDR3 sequence: CASSYLDRYEQYF. In nucleotides, the CDR3 is TGTGCCAGCAGTTACTTAGACAGATACGAGCAGTACTTC. The chain has TRBV6-5 and TRBJ2-7; possible D gene TRBD1, 5 bases. With 1 base removed from V and 4 bases from J, the gap between germline ends came to 8 bases. Germline CDR1 reads MNHEY; CDR2 reads SVGAGI. The CDR3 length is 13 residues.

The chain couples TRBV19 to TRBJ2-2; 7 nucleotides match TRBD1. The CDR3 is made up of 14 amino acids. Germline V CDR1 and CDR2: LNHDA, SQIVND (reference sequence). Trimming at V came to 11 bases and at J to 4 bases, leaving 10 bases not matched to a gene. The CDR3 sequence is CAASGTVLTGELFF. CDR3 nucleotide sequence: TGTGCCGCCTCCGGGACAGTTCTCACCGGGGAGCTGTTTTTT.

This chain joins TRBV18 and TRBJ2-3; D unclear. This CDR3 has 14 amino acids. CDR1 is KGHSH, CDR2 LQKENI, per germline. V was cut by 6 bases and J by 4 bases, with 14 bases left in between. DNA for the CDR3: TGTGCCAGCTCCGCGCGTGAATTGGCAGATACGCAGTATTTT. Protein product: CASSARELADTQYF.

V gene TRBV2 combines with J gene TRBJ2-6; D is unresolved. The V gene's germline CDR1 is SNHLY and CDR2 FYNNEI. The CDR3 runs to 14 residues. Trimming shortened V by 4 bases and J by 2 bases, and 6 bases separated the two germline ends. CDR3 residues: CASSAGPGANVLTF. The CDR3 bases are TGTGCCAGCAGTGCAGGACCTGGGGCCAACGTCCTGACTTTC.

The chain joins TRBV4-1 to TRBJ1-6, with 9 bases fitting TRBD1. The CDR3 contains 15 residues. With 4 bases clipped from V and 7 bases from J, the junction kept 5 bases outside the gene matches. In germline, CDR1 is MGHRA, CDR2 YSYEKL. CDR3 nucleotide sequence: TGCGCCAGCAGCCGCCCCGGGACAGGGAATTCACCCCTCCACTTT. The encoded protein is CASSRPGTGNSPLHF.

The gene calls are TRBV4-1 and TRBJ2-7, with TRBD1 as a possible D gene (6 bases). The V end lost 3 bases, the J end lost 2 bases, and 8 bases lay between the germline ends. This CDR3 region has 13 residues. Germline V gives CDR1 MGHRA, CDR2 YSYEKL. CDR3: CASSHQGTYEQYF. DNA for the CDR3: TGCGCCAGCAGCCATCAGGGGACCTACGAGCAGTACTTC.

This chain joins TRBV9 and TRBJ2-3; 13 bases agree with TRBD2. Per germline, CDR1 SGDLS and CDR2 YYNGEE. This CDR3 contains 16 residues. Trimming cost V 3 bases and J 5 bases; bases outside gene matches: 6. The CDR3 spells CASSEKTSGRRDTQYF. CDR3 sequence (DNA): TGTGCCAGCAGCGAGAAGACTAGCGGGAGGCGAGATACGCAGTATTTT. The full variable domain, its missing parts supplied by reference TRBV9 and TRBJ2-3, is DSGVTQTPKHLITATGQRVTLRCSPRSGDLSVYWYQQSLDQGLQFLIQYYNGEERAKGNILERFSAQQFPDLHSELNLSSLELGDSALYFCASSEKTSGRRDTQYFGPGTRLTVL.

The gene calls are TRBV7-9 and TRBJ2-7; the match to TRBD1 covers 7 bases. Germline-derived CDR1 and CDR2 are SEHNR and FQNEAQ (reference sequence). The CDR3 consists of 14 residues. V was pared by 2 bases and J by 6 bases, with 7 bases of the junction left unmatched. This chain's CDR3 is CASSLQITGVEQYF. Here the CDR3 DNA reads TGTGCCAGCAGCTTACAGATTACAGGGGTCGAGCAGTACTTC.

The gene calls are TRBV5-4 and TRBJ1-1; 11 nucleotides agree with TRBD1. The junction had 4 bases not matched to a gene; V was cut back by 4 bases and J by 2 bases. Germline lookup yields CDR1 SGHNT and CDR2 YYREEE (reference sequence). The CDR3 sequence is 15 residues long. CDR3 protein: CASSQGQGDNTEAFF. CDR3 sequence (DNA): TGTGCCAGCAGCCAGGGACAGGGGGACAACACTGAAGCTTTCTTT.

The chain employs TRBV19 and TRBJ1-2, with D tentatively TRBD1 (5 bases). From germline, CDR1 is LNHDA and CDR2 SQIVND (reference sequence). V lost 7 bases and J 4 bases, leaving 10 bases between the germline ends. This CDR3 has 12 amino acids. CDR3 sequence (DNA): TGTGCCAGTACCCAGACAGCCTATGGCTACACCTTC. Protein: CASTQTAYGYTF.

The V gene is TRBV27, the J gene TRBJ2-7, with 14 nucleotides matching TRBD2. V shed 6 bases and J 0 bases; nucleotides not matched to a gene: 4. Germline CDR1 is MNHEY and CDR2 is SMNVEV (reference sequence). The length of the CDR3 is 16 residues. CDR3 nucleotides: TGTGCCAGCAGGGGACTAGCGGGAGAGACCTCCTACGAGCAGTACTTC. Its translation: CASRGLAGETSYEQYF.